The clone carrying this TCR beta chain occurred many times. No antigen is known for it. What was amplified from RNA transcripts were TCR beta CDR3 regions. The HTBI primer set served for first-round RT-PCR of the TCR CDR3. TCRdb re-derived calls from the multiplex PCR reads in MiXCR, one entry per CDR3 protein. The data show 150,000 to 200,000 distinct CDR3 sequences, about a tenth seen once. This CDR3 spans 13 amino acids. Per germline, CDR1 SEHNR and CDR2 FQNEAQ (reference sequence). V dropped 3 bases and J dropped 4 bases, with 9 bases sitting between them. This blood was taken when hyperthyroidism was first diagnosed, before any ophthalmopathy symptoms existed. Source material for PBMCs was roughly 10 ml fresh peripheral blood. These data belong to a study of T cells in Graves' hyperthyroidism and ophthalmopathy. Study-wide results and caveats: Model-based prediction identified ophthalmopathy a median around 6.5 months prior to its onset. Separating ophthalmopathy from stable hyperthyroidism was achieved by a 13 V-J model.

The sequence was collected from a woman aged 18-35 years with Graves' hyperthyroidism that later progressed to Graves' ophthalmopathy. The material sequenced was blood. The rearrangement links TRBV7-9 to TRBJ1-1; D call uncertain. The CDR3 DNA reads as TGTGCCAGCAGCTTTAAGGGAGGCACTGAAGCTTTCTTT. Its protein is CASSFKGGTEAFF.